The T cell receptor (beta chain) under discussion was sequenced for a study of T cells in Graves' hyperthyroidism and ophthalmopathy (dated by TCRdb to between 2017 and 2020). In terms of the full investigation: Peripheral blood samples were taken at initial diagnosis, before any treatment was given. According to the paper, TCR Vbeta CDR3 sequencing was carried out on over 130 peripheral blood samples, which came from 40 to 45 ophthalmopathy, 75 or so hyperthyroidism and roughly 17 progressor patients. Following sampling, methimazole starting at 30 mg daily was given to hyperthyroidism patients, and high-dose intravenous methylprednisolone was given to ophthalmopathy patients. To identify distinguishing TCR V-J signatures, a discovery cohort of roughly 100 patients was used, comprising some 43 with Graves' ophthalmopathy and under 60 with stable Graves' hyperthyroidism. In more than 5 Graves' hyperthyroidism patients, the study also compared T-cell repertoires from thyroid tissue with T-cell repertoires from blood. Prospective prediction of ophthalmopathy was tested in an independent validation cohort consisting of about 19 hyperthyroidism patients and approximately 16 patients who later progressed to ophthalmopathy. For training and testing, the 100 or so patients in the discovery cohort were randomly divided in a 7:3 ratio. The investigation overall reported the following: In validation, the model predicted progression to ophthalmopathy with about 71% sensitivity and over 72% specificity, a median of approximately 6.7 months before onset. Most expanded thyroid clonotypes (frequency above 0.001) were also detected in blood, suggesting blood repertoires may reflect thyroid immune responses. Ophthalmopathy was separated from stable hyperthyroidism by a 13 V-J signature model, with 85% to 90% sensitivity and about 81% specificity obtained in cross-validation and 80%/75% obtained in testing. No statistical method was used to fix the sample size in advance, and group allocation was not hidden from the investigators.

This clonotype was observed at least ten times. Its recognized antigen is unknown. No base quality information exists; no much larger clone differs at one position. Amplification of TCR beta CDR3 regions was carried out from RNA transcripts. For the first round of RT-PCR on the TCR CDR3, the HTBI primer set was used together with the Qiagen OneStep RT-PCR kit. A second multiplex PCR round built the libraries, followed by size selection and purification. Sequencing of the libraries was done on an Illumina HiSeq2000 using paired-end 100 bp reads. In the original analysis: SOAPnuke was used to process the raw data, removing reads that contained adapters or uncalled bases, had a mean Phred below 15, or lacked an exact match to the constant primer or identifier. High-quality paired reads were merged with COPE v1.2.5, and unique nucleotide sequences were defined as clonotypes. MiTCR v1.1 was used to align the clonotypes against IMGT TRBV, TRBD and TRBJ reference segments. Only V-J combinations with frequency above 0.0001, covering about 99% of repertoires, were analysed. A TCS score was defined as the ratio of F50 (clonal expansion) to E x V (chaos), with BLOSUM62-based TCRdist applied between CDR3 peptides within each V-J. Welch's t-statistics and random forest reduced 450 to 600 V-J features to 13, which were used in a naive Bayes classifier (R e1071). TCRdb took the public reads, trimmed them with fastp at Q25, ran MiXCR for clone calling and kept in-frame beta chains. Each CDR3 protein appears once, grouped with its most common genes and DNA. The V and J calls reflect TCRdb's pipeline rather than the authors' work. The sample contains 390,000 or so distinct CDR3 sequences, roughly 14% of them found a single time. The ten largest make up about 13% of the sample.

Moderately to severely active disease, a Clinical Activity Score of at least 3, a NOSPECS grade of at least 4, and a duration under 3 months were present in ophthalmopathy patients. Any patient with an uncontrolled infection, another autoimmune disease, pregnancy or lactation was excluded. Clinical symptoms, serum thyroxine and TRAb, thyroid ultrasound, and orbital computed tomography formed the basis for the diagnoses. PBMCs were separated from 10 ml of fresh peripheral blood using Ficoll-Paque density gradient centrifugation. Total RNA was extracted using Trizol reagent, and RNA quality was assessed on an Agilent 2100 Bioanalyzer. The CDR3 covers 14 residues, taking in both the cysteine and the phenylalanine. Only the CDR3 region is kept as DNA, spanning 42 bases read in frame from base 1. After removal of 5 bases from V and 8 bases from J, the junction retains 9 bases not matched to a gene. Looking up the germline V gene yields CDR1 KGHDR and CDR2 SFDVKD.

The TCR originated in a man between 18 and 29 years old with Graves' ophthalmopathy. The source material was blood. The chain links TRBV24-1 with TRBJ1-2, and TRBD1 matches 8 of the central bases. CDR3 loop: CATSGEGQGGGYTF. The nucleotide sequence is given as TGTGCCACCAGTGGAGAAGGACAGGGAGGCGGCTACACCTTC.